This record covers a single T cell receptor beta chain. Its antigen is undetermined. CD4+ T cells from unexposed donors were obtained before the COVID-19 pandemic (2011-2018). Naive and memory CD4+ T cells were separated from cryopreserved PBMCs. These data belong to a study of CD4 T cells in relation to SARS-CoV-2 and coronaviruses. Broader study findings: In about 65% of donors, memory CD4+ clonotypes crossrecognized SARS-CoV-2 and at least one common cold coronavirus spike. The assay detects memory recall responses, not culture-primed primary responses.

This CDR3 spans 15 amino acids. CDR1 and CDR2 from the germline V gene are SGDLS and YYNGEE. V was clipped by 0 bases and J by 3 bases; unmatched bases: 1. This table comes from immunoSEQ multiplex PCR, and its TCRdb copy is limited to in-frame clones, with some not included. This table holds 60,000 to 75,000 clones, 85% to 95% found once. The sequence came from a human donor in good health. The rearrangement joins TRBV9 to TRBJ1-5; 9 positions match TRBD1. The sequenced material came from naive CD4+ T cells from PBMCs. The subset is: naive CD4+ T cells isolated by negative enrichment. In DNA form, the CDR3 reads TGTGCCAGCAGCGTAGGACAGGGGGACAATCAGCCCCAGCATTTT. Translating gives CASSVGQGDNQPQHF.